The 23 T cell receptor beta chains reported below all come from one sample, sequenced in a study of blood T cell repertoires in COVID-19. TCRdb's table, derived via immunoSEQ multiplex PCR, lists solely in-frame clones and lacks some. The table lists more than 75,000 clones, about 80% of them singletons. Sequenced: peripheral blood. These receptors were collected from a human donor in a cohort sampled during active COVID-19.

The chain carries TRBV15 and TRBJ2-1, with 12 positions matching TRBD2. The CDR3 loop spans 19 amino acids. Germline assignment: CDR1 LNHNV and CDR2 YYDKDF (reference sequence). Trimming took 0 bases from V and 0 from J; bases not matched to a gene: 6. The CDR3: CATSRDSLAGGRSYNEQFF. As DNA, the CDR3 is TGTGCCACCAGCAGAGATTCACTAGCGGGGGGACGCTCCTACAATGAGCAGTTCTTC.

The CDR3 here is CAITQGLAGADTQYF. In nucleotides, the CDR3 is TGTGCCATCACTCAGGGACTAGCGGGGGCAGATACGCAGTATTTT. J is TRBJ2-3 and V is TRBV10-3; 14 nucleotides line up with TRBD2. CDR3 length: 15 amino acids. Germline CDR1 and CDR2: ENHRY and SYGVKD. J lost 4 bases, V lost 7 bases, and 4 bases had no gene match.

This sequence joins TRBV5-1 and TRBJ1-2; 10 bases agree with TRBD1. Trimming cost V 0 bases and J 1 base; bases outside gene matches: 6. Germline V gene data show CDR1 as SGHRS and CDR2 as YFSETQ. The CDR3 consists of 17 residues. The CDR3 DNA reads TGCGCCAGCAGCTTGGCTCCCGGGACAGGGGATAACTATGGCTACACCTTC. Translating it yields CASSLAPGTGDNYGYTF.

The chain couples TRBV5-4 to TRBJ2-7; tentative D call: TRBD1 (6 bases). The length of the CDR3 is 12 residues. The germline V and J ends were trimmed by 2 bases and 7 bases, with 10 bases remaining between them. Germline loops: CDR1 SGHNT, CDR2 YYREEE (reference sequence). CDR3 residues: CASSLQGWEQYF. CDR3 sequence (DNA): TGTGCCAGCAGCTTACAGGGTTGGGAGCAGTACTTC.

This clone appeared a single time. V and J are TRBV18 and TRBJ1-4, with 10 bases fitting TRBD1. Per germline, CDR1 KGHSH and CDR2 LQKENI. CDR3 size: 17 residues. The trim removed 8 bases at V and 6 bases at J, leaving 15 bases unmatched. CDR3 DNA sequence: TGTGCCAGCGCAGCCGGGACAGGGGACTCTGGTGATGAAAAACTGTTTTTT. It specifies CASAAGTGDSGDEKLFF.

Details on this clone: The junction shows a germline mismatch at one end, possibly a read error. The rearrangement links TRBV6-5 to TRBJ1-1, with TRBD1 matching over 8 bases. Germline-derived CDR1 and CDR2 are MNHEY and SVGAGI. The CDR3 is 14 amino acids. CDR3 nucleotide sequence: TGTGTCAGCAGTAGACAGGGGATGAACACTGAAGCTTTCTTT. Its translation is CVSSRQGMNTEAFF.

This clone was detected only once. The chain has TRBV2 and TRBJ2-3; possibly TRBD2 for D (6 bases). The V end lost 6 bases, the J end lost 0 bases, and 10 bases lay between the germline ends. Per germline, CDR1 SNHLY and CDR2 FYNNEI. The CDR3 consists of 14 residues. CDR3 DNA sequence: TGTGCCAGCAGGTCCGGGACTAGCACAGATACGCAGTATTTT. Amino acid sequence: CASRSGTSTDTQYF. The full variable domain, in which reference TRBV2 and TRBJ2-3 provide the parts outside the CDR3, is EPEVTQTPSHQVTQMGQEVILRCVPISNHLYFYWYRQILGQKVEFLVSFYNNEISEKSEIFDDQFSVERPDGSNFTLKIRSTKLEDSAMYFCASRSGTSTDTQYFGPGTRLTVL.

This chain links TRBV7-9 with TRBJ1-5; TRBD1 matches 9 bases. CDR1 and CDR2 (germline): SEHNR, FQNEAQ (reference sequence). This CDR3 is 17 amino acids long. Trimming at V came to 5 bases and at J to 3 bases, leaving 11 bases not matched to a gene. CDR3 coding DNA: TGTGCCAGCAGCACCGATAGGACAGGGGCCTACAATCAGCCCCAGCATTTT. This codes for CASSTDRTGAYNQPQHF.

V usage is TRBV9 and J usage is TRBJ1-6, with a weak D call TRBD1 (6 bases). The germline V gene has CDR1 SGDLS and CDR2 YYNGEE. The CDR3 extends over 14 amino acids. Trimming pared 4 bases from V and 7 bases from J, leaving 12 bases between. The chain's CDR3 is CASSLGGGNSPLHF. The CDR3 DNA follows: TGTGCCAGCAGCCTAGGGGGAGGGAATTCACCCCTCCACTTT.

The DNA for the CDR3 is TGTGCCAGCAGCTTAACCTCGGGGTTTTGGGGCTACACCTTC. This sequence encodes CASSLTSGFWGYTF. The chain links TRBV7-9 to TRBJ1-2; D not certain. Germline CDR1 is SEHNR and CDR2 is FQNEAQ (reference sequence). CDR3 size: 14 residues. Trimming pared 2 bases from V and 8 bases from J, leaving 15 bases between.

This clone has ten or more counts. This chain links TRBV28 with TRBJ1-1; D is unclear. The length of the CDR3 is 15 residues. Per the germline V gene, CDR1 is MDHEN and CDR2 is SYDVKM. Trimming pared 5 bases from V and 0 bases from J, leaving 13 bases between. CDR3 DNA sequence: TGTGCCAGCAGTCCGGGAGGTGGGTTGAACACTGAAGCTTTCTTT. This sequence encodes CASSPGGGLNTEAFF.

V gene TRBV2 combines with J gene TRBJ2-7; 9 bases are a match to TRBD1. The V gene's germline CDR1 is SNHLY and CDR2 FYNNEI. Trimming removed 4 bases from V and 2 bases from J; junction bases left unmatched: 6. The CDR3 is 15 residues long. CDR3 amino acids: CASSGTGVKAYEQYF. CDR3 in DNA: TGTGCCAGCAGTGGGACAGGGGTTAAGGCCTACGAGCAGTACTTC.

DNA of the CDR3: TGTGCCAGCAGCCAAGTCGACCGAGGCAGCTCGAGTGGCTACACCTTC. Residues: CASSQVDRGSSSGYTF. The chain uses TRBV3-1 (or the pseudogene TRBV3-2) and TRBJ1-2; no reliable D call. The CDR3 runs 16 residues. V was pared by 1 base and J by 7 bases, with 19 bases between. Looked up from germline, CDR1 is LGHDT and CDR2 is YNNKEL (reference sequence).

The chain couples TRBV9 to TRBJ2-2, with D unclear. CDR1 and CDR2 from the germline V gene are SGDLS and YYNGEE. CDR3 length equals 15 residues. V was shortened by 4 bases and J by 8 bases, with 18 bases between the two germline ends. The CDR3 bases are TGTGCCAGCAGCCCCAACGAAGGAGCAAGGGGGGAGCTGTTTTTT. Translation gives CASSPNEGARGELFF.

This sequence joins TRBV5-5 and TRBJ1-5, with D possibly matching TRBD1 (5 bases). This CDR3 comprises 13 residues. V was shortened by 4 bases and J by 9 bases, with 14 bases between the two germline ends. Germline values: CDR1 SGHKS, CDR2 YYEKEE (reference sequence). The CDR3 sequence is CASSQPPGGPQHF. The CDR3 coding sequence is TGTGCCAGCAGCCAACCTCCGGGGGGGCCCCAGCATTTT.

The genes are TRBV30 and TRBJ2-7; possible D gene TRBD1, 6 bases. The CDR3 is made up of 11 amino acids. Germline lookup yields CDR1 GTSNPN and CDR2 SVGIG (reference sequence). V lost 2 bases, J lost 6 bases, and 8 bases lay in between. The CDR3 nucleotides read TGTGCCTGGAGTTTAGGGGGCGAGCAGTACTTC. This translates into CAWSLGGEQYF.

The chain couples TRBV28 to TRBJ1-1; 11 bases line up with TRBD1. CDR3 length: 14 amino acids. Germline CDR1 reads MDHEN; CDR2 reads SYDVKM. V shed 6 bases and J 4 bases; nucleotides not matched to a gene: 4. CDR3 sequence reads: CASSGGTGGTEAFF. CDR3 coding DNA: TGTGCCAGCAGCGGCGGGACAGGGGGCACTGAAGCTTTCTTT.

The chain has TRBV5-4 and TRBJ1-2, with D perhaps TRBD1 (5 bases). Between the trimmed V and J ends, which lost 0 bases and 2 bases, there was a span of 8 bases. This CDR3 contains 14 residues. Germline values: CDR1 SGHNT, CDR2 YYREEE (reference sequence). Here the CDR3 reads CASSLDRNNYGYTF. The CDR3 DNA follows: TGTGCCAGCAGCTTGGACAGGAACAACTATGGCTACACCTTC.

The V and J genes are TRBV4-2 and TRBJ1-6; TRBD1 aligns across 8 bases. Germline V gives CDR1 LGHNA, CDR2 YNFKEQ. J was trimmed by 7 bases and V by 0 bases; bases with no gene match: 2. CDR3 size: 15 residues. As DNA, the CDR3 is TGTGCCAGCAGCCAAGAGGGACAGGACAATTCACCCCTCCACTTT. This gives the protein CASSQEGQDNSPLHF.

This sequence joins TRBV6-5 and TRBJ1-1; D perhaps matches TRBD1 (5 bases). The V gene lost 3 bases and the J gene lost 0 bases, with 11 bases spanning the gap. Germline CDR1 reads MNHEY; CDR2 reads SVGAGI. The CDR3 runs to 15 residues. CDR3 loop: CASSYRQTMNTEAFF. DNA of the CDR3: TGTGCCAGCAGTTATAGACAGACGATGAACACTGAAGCTTTCTTT.

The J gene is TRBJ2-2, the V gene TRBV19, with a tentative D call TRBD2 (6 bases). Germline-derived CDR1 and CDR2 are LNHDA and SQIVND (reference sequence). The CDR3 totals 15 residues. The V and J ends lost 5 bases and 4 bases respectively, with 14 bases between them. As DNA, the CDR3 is TGTGCCAGTAGTCAGCCCGGGAGTTTCACCGGGGAGCTGTTTTTT. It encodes CASSQPGSFTGELFF.

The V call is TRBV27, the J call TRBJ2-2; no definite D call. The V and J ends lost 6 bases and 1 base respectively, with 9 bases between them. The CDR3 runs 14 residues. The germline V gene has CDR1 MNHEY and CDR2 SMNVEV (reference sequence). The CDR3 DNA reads TGTGCCAGCAGCCTAATGTGGAACACCGGGGAGCTGTTTTTT. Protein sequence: CASSLMWNTGELFF.

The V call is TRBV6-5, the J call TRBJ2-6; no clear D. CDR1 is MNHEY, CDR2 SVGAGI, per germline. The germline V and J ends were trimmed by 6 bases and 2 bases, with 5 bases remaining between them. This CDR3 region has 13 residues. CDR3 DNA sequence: TGTGCCAGCAGATTAGCTGGGGCCAACGTCCTGACTTTC. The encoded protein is CASRLAGANVLTF.